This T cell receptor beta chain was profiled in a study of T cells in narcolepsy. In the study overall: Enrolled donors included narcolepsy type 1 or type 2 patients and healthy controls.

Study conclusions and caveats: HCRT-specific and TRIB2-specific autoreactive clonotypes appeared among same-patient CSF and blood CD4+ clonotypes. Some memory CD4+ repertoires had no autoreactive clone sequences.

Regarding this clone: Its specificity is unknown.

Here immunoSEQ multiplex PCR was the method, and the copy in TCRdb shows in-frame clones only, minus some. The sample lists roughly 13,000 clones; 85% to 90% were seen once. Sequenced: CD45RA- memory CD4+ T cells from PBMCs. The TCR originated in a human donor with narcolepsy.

The CDR3 is CASSSGTGGDEQYF. The CDR3 DNA is TGTGCCAGCAGTTCCGGGACAGGGGGCGACGAGCAGTACTTC. The chain couples TRBV6-5 to TRBJ2-7; TRBD1 aligns across 12 bases. The length of the CDR3 is 14 residues. CDR1 is MNHEY and CDR2 is SVGAGI in the germline V gene. The V gene end was trimmed by 4 bases and the J gene end by 5 bases; junction bases not matched to a gene: 3.